Shown below are 17 T cell receptor beta chains from a single sample sequenced in a study of cytomegalovirus exposure and HLA in healthy donors. Produced via immunoSEQ multiplex PCR; TCRdb's table is partial and in-frame only. The data show fewer than 75,000 clones, less than 95% seen once. What was sequenced was PBMCs. Receptors originate from a woman younger than 35 in good health and CMV-seropositive.

Worth noting for this clone: Mismatch with germline at one junction end may stem from a read error. The chain couples TRBV5-8 to TRBJ1-5, with D maybe TRBD1 (6 bases). This CDR3 contains 12 residues. CDR1 is SGHTS, CDR2 YDEGEE, per germline. The CDR3 nucleotides read TGTGCCAGCAGCGCTACTGGACAGCCTGGGGGTTTT. Amino acids: CASSATGQPGGF.

The gene calls are TRBV27 and TRBJ2-5, with 9 bases identical to TRBD2. V lost 3 bases, J lost 5 bases, and 10 bases stayed unmatched. The CDR3 is 16 residues long. From germline, CDR1 is MNHEY and CDR2 SMNVEV (reference sequence). CDR3 nucleotide sequence: TGTGCCAGCAGTTTTCTCGGCGTAGCGGGAGTGGAGACCCAGTACTTC. Its protein product is CASSFLGVAGVETQYF.

The genes are TRBV10-3 and TRBJ1-3; 7 bases agree with TRBD1. The CDR3 totals 13 residues. Trimming took 10 bases from V and 2 from J; bases not matched to a gene: 5. Germline CDR1 is ENHRY and CDR2 is SYGVKD. The CDR3 region is CATEDRTGNTIYF. The CDR3 DNA reads as TGTGCCACCGAGGACAGGACTGGAAACACCATATATTTT.

The rearrangement links TRBV6-5 to TRBJ1-1; a possible D gene is TRBD1 (6 bases). CDR1 is MNHEY, CDR2 SVGAGI, per germline. CDR3 length: 15 amino acids. The V and J ends lost 1 base and 4 bases respectively, with 13 bases between them. The CDR3 region has the DNA TGTGCCAGCAGTTACTATGTACAGGGTGTCACTGAAGCTTTCTTT. Its translation is CASSYYVQGVTEAFF.

The chain couples TRBV6-1 to TRBJ1-2; maybe TRBD1 (6 bases). Trimming pared 0 bases from V and 5 bases from J, leaving 10 bases between. In germline, CDR1 is MNHNS, CDR2 SASEGT. The CDR3 runs 14 residues. The CDR3 here is CASSEAITGYGYTF. The DNA for the CDR3 is TGTGCCAGCAGTGAAGCTATCACAGGGTATGGCTACACCTTC.

The sample holds a few counts of this clone. This chain uses TRBV6-4 with TRBJ2-3; 7 bases line up with TRBD1. The germline V gene encodes CDR1 MRHNA and CDR2 SNTAGT. With 3 bases clipped from V and 4 bases from J, the junction kept 7 bases outside the gene matches. The CDR3 consists of 15 residues. CDR3 region: CASSETGERADTQYF. In nucleotides, the CDR3 is TGTGCCAGCAGTGAAACAGGGGAGAGGGCAGATACGCAGTATTTT.

V is TRBV4-1 and J is TRBJ1-4, with 7 bases matching TRBD1. The CDR3 runs to 15 residues. Germline V lookup: CDR1 MGHRA, CDR2 YSYEKL. The V segment lost 1 base and the J segment 6 bases; nucleotides outside the gene matches: 5. CDR3 amino acids: CASSQGDRDDEKLFF. For the CDR3, the DNA is TGCGCCAGCAGCCAAGGAGACAGGGACGATGAAAAACTGTTTTTT.

This rearrangement joins TRBV11-2 to TRBJ2-4; D perhaps matches TRBD2 (5 bases). Trimming took off 3 bases at V and 0 bases at J, with 21 bases between the two ends. The CDR3 contains 19 residues. CDR1 is SGHAT, CDR2 FQNNGV, per germline. This chain's CDR3 is CASSFSYEGERLAKNIQYF. CDR3 DNA sequence: TGTGCCAGCAGCTTTTCGTACGAGGGCGAGCGGCTAGCCAAAAACATTCAGTACTTC.

CDR3 residues: CASSLLLDYRANEQFF. DNA for the CDR3: TGTGCCAGCAGCTTGCTTCTCGATTACAGGGCTAATGAGCAGTTCTTC. V is TRBV11-2 and J is TRBJ2-1; D may be TRBD1 (6 bases). Germline-derived CDR1 and CDR2 are SGHAT and FQNNGV. The CDR3 runs to 16 residues. V lost 3 bases to trimming and J lost 7 bases, with 19 bases between them.

The chain links TRBV7-2 to TRBJ2-1, with a tentative D call TRBD2 (6 bases). V lost 8 bases, J lost 5 bases, and 16 bases lay in between. The CDR3 totals 14 residues. Germline assignment: CDR1 SGHTA and CDR2 FQGNSA. The CDR3 is CASCRPSVHNEQFF. CDR3 in DNA: TGTGCCAGCTGTAGGCCTAGCGTACACAATGAGCAGTTCTTC.

This chain links TRBV7-9 with TRBJ2-7, with 9 bases aligning to TRBD1. Germline CDR1 and CDR2: SEHNR and FQNEAQ (reference sequence). With V trimmed by 5 bases and J by 5 bases, 10 bases remained unmatched. The CDR3 is 15 residues long. The CDR3 sequence: CASSDPGQGKDEQYF. The CDR3, as DNA: TGTGCCAGCAGCGATCCAGGACAGGGGAAGGACGAGCAGTACTTC. Full variable domain (outside the CDR3, taken from reference TRBV7-9 and TRBJ2-7): DTGVSQNPRHKITKRGQNVTFRCDPISEHNRLYWYRQTLGQGPEFLTYFQNEAQLEKSRLLSDRFSAERPKGSFSTLEIQRTEQGDSAMYLCASSDPGQGKDEQYFGPGTRLTVT.

V gene TRBV6-1 combines with J gene TRBJ1-6; D is unclear. V lost 3 bases, J lost 11 bases, and 8 bases lay in between. Per the germline V gene, CDR1 is MNHNS and CDR2 is SASEGT. This CDR3 has 12 residues. CDR3 amino acids: CASSDSGPPLHF. CDR3 bases: TGTGCCAGCAGTGACAGTGGGCCACCCCTCCACTTT.

The rearrangement joins TRBV5-4 to TRBJ2-5; 10 bases fit TRBD2. Germline loops: CDR1 SGHNT, CDR2 YYREEE (reference sequence). The CDR3 covers 15 residues. Trimming at V came to 1 base and at J to 1 base, leaving 1 base not matched to a gene. CDR3 nucleotide sequence: TGTGCCAGCAGCTTGCCTAGCGGGGGCCAAGAGACCCAGTACTTC. Protein: CASSLPSGGQETQYF.

V gene TRBV6-5 combines with J gene TRBJ1-1; D perhaps matches TRBD1 (5 bases). CDR1 is MNHEY and CDR2 is SVGAGI in the germline V gene. The CDR3 spans 12 residues. V lost 2 bases, J lost 6 bases, and 7 bases lay in between. CDR3 DNA sequence: TGTGCCAGCAGTTACCAGGGCTCTGAAGCTTTCTTT. Encoded protein: CASSYQGSEAFF.

The chain recombines TRBV30 with TRBJ2-2; D gene ambiguous. This CDR3 region has 11 residues. Trimming took 4 bases from V and 6 from J, leaving 6 bases between them. Germline V gives CDR1 GTSNPN, CDR2 SVGIG (reference sequence). DNA for the CDR3: TGTGCCTGGACCCCCGCCGGGGAGCTGTTTTTT. As protein: CAWTPAGELFF.

The chain is built from TRBV6-5 and TRBJ2-3, with D possibly being TRBD1 (6 bases). CDR3 length: 14 amino acids. Trimming shortened V by 5 bases and J by 6 bases, and 15 bases separated the two germline ends. Looked up from germline, CDR1 is MNHEY and CDR2 is SVGAGI. This chain's CDR3 is CASSQTGQGDTQYF. In DNA, the CDR3 is TGTGCCAGCAGTCAAACAGGGCAGGGGGATACGCAGTATTTT.

The J gene is TRBJ2-1, the V gene TRBV5-5, with a possible D match to TRBD2 (6 bases). This CDR3 region has 13 residues. Germline values: CDR1 SGHKS, CDR2 YYEKEE (reference sequence). Trimming took 4 bases from V and 9 from J, leaving 14 bases between them. CDR3 DNA sequence: TGTGCCAGCAGCAAGGGACTGCTTCGTGAGCAGTTCTTC. This gives the protein CASSKGLLREQFF.